These T cell receptor beta chains were read from a single sample in a study of T cells in Graves' hyperthyroidism and ophthalmopathy. MiXCR, applied by TCRdb to the multiplex PCR reads, yields one record per CDR3 protein. The data contain roughly 560,000 distinct CDR3 sequences, about 15% of them singletons. The sample taken for sequencing was blood. The receptor set was obtained from a woman in her thirties or forties with Graves' ophthalmopathy. The CDR3 runs from the conserved cysteine through the conserved F or W. Each record gives: V gene, J gene, CDR3 protein.

TRBV28	TRBJ2-7	CASNTLGTSGFKQYF
TRBV12-3/TRBV12-4	TRBJ2-5	CASSLNPIGETQYF
TRBV3-1	TRBJ2-7	CASSQDQHEQYF
TRBV20-1	TRBJ2-7	CSATGTGVQHSYEQYF
TRBV19	TRBJ2-2	CASGLSGRFTGELFF
TRBV7-2	TRBJ1-1	CASSFKIEAFF
TRBV18	TRBJ2-2	CASSPQGTGTGELFF
TRBV4-1	TRBJ1-2	CASSQGQFNYGYTF
TRBV6-5	TRBJ2-5	CASSYYATTGTQYF
TRBV7-2	TRBJ2-7	CASSRDSLLGEQYF
TRBV6-1	TRBJ1-5	CASSGGTGGVSRPQHF
TRBV18	TRBJ1-6	CASSPDKDGSPLHF
TRBV10-3	TRBJ2-7	CAISESTRYGGEQYF
TRBV11-2	TRBJ2-5	CASSLAGTTDQETQYF
TRBV20-1	TRBJ1-2	CSARGVRVTSGYTF
TRBV6-5	TRBJ2-7	CASSYSLAGGPKEQYF
TRBV19	TRBJ2-7	CASSVRDSVGEQYF
TRBV27	TRBJ1-6	CASSSHRLAPNSPLHF